This T cell receptor beta chain was profiled in a study of CD8+ T cells in alopecia areata. Germline CDR1 and CDR2: MNHEY and SVGAGI. The CDR3 is 14 residues long. J was trimmed by 4 bases and V by 2 bases; bases with no gene match: 3. This sample's treatment: oral pan-JAK inhibitor, 5-10 mg twice daily. Sequencing templates came from extracted RNA that was reverse transcribed into cDNA. Using immunoSEQ multiplex PCR, the repertoire was profiled, and TCRdb retains in-frame clones only, with some absent. The table shows 190,000 or so clones, with roughly 64% occurring only once. The chain uses TRBV6-5 and TRBJ2-7; 9 bases fit TRBD1. The starting material was CD8+ T cells sorted from blood, obtained at week 24, from a patient treated with tofacitinib. The TCR was taken from a human donor with alopecia areata. CDR3 nucleotide sequence: TGTGCCAGCAGTTACGACGACAGGGGGTACGAGCAGTACTTC. Translation gives CASSYDDRGYEQYF.